The entry below describes one T cell receptor (beta chain). This entry comes from a study of blood T cell repertoires in COVID-19. Study-level information: Both acute and convalescent COVID-19 samples were obtained from the United States, Italy and Spain. T cells, B-cell-depleted T cells, or PBMCs supplied cDNA or gDNA.

Germline CDR1 and CDR2: MDHEN and SYDVKM. J gave up 5 bases and V 8 bases, and 8 bases lay outside the gene matches. CDR3 size: 13 residues. As processed by the authors: Reference gene primer amplification yielded estimated nucleated cell counts. TCRdb's copy holds only in-frame clones and misses some; the assay was immunoSEQ multiplex PCR. V, J and clone size derive from that table, while D and trimming were established from the DNA sequence. The sample lists about 160,000 clones; 82% were seen once. The rearrangement links TRBV28 to TRBJ1-2, with 7 bases that match TRBD1. The sequenced material came from peripheral blood. This sequence was found in a woman older than 75 with acute or convalescent COVID-19. CDR3 protein: CASRQTGQYGYTF. CDR3 in DNA: TGTGCCAGCCGTCAGACAGGGCAGTATGGCTACACCTTC.